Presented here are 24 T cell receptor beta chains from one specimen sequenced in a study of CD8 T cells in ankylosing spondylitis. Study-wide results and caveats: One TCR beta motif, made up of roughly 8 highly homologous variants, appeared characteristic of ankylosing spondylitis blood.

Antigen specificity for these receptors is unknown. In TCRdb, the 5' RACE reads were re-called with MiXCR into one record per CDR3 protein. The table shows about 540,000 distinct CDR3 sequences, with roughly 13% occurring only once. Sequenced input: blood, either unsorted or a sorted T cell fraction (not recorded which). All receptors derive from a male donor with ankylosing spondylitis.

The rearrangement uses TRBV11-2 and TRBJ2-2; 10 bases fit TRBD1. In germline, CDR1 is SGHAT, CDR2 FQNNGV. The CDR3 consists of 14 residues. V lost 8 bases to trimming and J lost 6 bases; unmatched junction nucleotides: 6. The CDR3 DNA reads TGTGCCAGCGACGACAGGGGGCGCGCCGGGGAGCTGTTTTTT. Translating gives CASDDRGRAGELFF.

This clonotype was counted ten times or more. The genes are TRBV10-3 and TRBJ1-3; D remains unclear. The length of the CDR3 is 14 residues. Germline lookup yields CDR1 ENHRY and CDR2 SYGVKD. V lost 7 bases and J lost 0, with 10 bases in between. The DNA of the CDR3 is TGTGCCATCAAGGACGGGATCTCTGGAAACACCATATATTTT. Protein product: CAIKDGISGNTIYF.

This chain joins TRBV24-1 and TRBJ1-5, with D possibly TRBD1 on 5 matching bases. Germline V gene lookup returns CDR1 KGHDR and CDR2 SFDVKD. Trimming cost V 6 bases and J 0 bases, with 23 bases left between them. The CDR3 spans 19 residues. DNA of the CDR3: TGTGCCACCAGTCAAGGTGGGACCGGTATTATCGATAGCAATCAGCCCCAGCATTTT. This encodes CATSQGGTGIIDSNQPQHF.

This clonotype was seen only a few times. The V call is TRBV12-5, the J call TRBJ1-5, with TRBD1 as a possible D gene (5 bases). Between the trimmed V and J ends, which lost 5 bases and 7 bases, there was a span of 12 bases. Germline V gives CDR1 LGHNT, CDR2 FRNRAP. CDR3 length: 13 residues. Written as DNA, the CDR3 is TGTGCTAGTGGTGCGGACTGGGGGCAGCCCCAGCATTTT. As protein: CASGADWGQPQHF.

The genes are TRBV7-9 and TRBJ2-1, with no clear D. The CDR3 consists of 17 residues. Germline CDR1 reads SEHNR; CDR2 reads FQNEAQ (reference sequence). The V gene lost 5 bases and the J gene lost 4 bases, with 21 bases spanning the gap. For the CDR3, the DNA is TGTGCCAGCAGCCCACCTGGGTTCCATACTCTTTACAATGAGCAGTTCTTC. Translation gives CASSPPGFHTLYNEQFF.

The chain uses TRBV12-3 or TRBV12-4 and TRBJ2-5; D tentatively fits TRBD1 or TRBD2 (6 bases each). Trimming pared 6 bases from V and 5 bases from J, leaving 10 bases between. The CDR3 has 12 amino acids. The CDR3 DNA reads TGTGCCAGCAGGGGGGGCGGGGAGACCCAGTACTTC. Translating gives CASRGGGETQYF.

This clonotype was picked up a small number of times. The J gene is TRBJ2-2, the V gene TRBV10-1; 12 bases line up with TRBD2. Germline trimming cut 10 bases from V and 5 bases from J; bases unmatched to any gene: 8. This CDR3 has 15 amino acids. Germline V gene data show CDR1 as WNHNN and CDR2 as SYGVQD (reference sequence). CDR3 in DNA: TGCGCCACCTCAGGACTAGCGGGATGGACCGGGGAGCTGTTTTTT. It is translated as CATSGLAGWTGELFF.

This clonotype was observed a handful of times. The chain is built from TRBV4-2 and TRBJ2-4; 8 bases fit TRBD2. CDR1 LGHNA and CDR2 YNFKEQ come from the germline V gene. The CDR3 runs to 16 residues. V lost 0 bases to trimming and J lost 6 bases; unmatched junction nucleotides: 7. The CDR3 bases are TGTGCCAGCAGCCAAGAGAGCCGGGAGGGGGGAAACATTCAGTACTTC. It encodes CASSQESREGGNIQYF.

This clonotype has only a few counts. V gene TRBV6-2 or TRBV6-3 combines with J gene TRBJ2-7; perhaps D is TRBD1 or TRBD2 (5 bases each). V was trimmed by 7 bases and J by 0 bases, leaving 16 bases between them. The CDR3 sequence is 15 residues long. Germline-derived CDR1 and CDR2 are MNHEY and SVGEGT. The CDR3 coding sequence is TGTGCCAGCACCCGCTCCCGGGGCCACTCCTACGAGCAGTACTTC. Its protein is CASTRSRGHSYEQYF.

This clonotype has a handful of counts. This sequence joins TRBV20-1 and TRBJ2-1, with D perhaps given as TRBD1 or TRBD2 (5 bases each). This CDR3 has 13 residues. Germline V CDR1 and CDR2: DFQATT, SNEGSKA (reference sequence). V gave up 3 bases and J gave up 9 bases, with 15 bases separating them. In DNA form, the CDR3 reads TGCAGTGCTAGCAACCAGGGTGAGGGTGAGCAGTTCTTC. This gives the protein CSASNQGEGEQFF.

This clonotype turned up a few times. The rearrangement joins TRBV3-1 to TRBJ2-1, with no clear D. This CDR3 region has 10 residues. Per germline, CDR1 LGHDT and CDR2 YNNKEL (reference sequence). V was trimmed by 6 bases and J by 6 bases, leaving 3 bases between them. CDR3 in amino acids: CASRSNEQFF. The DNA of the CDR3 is TGTGCCAGCAGAAGCAATGAGCAGTTCTTC.

This CDR3 reads CASSPKGALGYV. In DNA, the CDR3 is TGTGCCAGCAGCCCGAAGGGGGCTTTGGGGTACGTC. The chain recombines TRBV27 with TRBJ2-7, with 7 positions matching TRBD1. CDR1 and CDR2 (germline): MNHEY, SMNVEV (reference sequence). With 6 bases clipped from V and 12 bases from J, the junction kept 11 bases outside the gene matches. The CDR3 totals 12 residues.

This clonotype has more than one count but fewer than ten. The CDR3 here is CSAPPVQNTGELFF. In DNA form, the CDR3 reads TGCAGTGCCCCGCCGGTCCAGAACACCGGGGAGCTGTTTTTT. The chain uses TRBV20-1 and TRBJ2-2; D not resolved. Trimming removed 6 bases at V and 1 base at J, with 12 bases between. Germline V gene sequence: CDR1 DFQATT, CDR2 SNEGSKA (reference sequence). CDR3 length: 14 residues.

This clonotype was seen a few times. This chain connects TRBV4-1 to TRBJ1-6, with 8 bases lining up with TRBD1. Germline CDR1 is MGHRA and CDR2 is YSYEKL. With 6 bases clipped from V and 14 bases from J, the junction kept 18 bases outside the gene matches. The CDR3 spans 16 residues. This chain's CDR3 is CASRSTLTGDTGTLHF. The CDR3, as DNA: TGCGCCAGCAGATCTACCCTGACAGGGGACACAGGAACCCTCCACTTT.

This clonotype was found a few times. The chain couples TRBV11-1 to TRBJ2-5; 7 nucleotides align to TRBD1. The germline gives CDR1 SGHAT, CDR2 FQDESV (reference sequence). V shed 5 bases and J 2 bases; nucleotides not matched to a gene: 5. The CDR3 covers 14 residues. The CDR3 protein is CASSTDRVQETQYF. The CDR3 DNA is TGTGCCAGCAGCACAGACAGGGTTCAAGAGACCCAGTACTTC. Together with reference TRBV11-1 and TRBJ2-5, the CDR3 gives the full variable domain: EAEVAQSPRYKITEKSQAVAFWCDPISGHATLYWYRQILGQGPELLVQFQDESVVDDSQLPKDRFSAERLKGVDSTLKIQPAELGDSAMYLCASSTDRVQETQYFGPGTRLLVL.

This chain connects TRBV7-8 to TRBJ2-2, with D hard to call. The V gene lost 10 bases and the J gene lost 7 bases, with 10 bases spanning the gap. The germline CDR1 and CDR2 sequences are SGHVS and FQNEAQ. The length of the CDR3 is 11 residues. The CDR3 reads CATRWNGELFF. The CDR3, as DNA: TGTGCCACCCGATGGAACGGGGAGCTGTTTTTT.

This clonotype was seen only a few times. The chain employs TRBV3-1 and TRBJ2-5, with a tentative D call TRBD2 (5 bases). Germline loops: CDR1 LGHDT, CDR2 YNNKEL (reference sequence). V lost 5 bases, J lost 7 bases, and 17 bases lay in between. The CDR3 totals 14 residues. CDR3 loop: CASSKSSPAGTQYF. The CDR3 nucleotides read TGTGCCAGCAGCAAATCGTCCCCGGCGGGGACCCAGTACTTC.

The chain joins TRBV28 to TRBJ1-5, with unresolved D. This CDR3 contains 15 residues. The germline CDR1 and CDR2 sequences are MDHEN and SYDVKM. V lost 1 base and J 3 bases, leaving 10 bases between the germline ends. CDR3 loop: CASSLFGEINQPQHF. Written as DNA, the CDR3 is TGTGCCAGCAGTTTATTTGGGGAAATCAATCAGCCCCAGCATTTT.

DNA of the CDR3: TGTGCCATCAGTGCGGGACTAGCGGGAGTTGGTGAGCAGTTCTTC. Residues: CAISAGLAGVGEQFF. The chain carries TRBV10-3 and TRBJ2-1, with 14 bases aligning to TRBD2. CDR1 and CDR2 (germline): ENHRY, SYGVKD. The CDR3 totals 15 residues. V lost 4 bases and J lost 9; bases outside the gene matches: 5.

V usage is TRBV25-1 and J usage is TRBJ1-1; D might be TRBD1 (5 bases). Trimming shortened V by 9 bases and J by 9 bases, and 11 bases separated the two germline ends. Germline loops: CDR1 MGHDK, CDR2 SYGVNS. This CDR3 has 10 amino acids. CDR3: CASKGHKAFF. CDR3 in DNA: TGTGCCAGTAAAGGACACAAAGCTTTCTTT.

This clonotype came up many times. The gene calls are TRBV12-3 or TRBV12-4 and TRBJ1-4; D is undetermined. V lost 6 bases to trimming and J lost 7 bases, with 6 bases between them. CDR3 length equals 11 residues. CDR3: CASRSSEKLFF. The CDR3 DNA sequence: TGTGCCAGCAGGAGTAGTGAAAAACTGTTTTTT.

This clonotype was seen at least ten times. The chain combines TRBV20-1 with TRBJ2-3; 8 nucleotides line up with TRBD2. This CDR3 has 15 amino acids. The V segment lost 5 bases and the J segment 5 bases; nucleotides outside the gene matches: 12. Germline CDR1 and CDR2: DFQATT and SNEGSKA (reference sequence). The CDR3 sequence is CSAPDLSGRGDTQYF. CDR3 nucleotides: TGCAGTGCTCCTGACTTGAGCGGGAGAGGAGATACGCAGTATTTT.

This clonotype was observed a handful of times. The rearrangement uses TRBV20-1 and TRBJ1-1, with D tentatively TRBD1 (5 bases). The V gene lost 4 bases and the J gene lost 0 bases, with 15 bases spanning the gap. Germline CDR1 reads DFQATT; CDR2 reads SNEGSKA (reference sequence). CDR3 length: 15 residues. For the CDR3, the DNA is TGCAGTGCTATTAACGGGGCCGACTTGAACACTGAAGCTTTCTTT. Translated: CSAINGADLNTEAFF.

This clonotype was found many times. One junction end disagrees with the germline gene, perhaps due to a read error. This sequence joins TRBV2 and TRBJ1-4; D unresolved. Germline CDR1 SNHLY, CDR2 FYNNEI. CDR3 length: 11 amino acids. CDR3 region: CASSLQTGPLF. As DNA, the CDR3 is TGTGCCAGCAGTCTCCAGACTGGTCCGCTTTTT.